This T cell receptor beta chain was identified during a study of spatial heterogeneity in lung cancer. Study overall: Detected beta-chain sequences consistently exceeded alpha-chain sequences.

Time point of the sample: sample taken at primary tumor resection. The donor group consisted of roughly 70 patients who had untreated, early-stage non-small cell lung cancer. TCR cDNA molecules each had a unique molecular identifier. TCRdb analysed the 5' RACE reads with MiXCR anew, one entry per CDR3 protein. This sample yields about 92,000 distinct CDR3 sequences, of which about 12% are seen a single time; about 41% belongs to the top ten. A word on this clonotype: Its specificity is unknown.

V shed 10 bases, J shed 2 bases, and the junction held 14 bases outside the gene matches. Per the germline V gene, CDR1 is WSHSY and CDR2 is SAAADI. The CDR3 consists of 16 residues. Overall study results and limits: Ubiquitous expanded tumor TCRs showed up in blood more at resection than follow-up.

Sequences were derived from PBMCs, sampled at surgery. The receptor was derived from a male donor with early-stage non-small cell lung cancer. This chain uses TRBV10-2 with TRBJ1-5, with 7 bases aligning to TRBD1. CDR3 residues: CATKGAGGLGNQPQHF. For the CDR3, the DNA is TGCGCCACCAAGGGAGCAGGGGGTTTAGGCAATCAGCCCCAGCATTTT.